The 11 T cell receptor beta chains listed next were all sequenced from one sample in a study of regulatory T cells in long-lasting Graves disease. This sample's time point: persistent/refractory GD, antithyroid drugs over 5 years with positive TRAb. From PBMCs, RNA was extracted and then used to make the TCR library. Sequencing libraries for TCR beta were prepared with iRepertoire HTBI primers and Arm-PCR of CDR3 regions. TCRdb redid the calling of the multiplex PCR reads with MiXCR, one entry per CDR3 protein. In the table there are more than 300,000 distinct CDR3 sequences, around 23% of which are singletons. This specimen was peripheral blood mononuclear cells (PBMCs), taken when the disease was refractory, from a patient treated with antithyroid drugs. Source of these receptors: a woman aged 40 to 50 with Graves disease.

The chain carries TRBV30 and TRBJ2-7; no definite D call. Germline V gene sequence: CDR1 GTSNPN, CDR2 SVGIG (reference sequence). The length of the CDR3 is 12 residues. Trimming took 8 bases from V and 2 from J, leaving 13 bases between them. CDR3 protein: CAGDKGAYEQYF. The CDR3 DNA is TGTGCCGGAGATAAAGGAGCCTACGAGCAGTACTTC.

This clonotype was observed many times. The chain joins TRBV6-5 to TRBJ2-5, with D uncertain. The V end was cut by 2 bases, the J end by 2 bases, with 9 bases between. Germline CDR1 and CDR2: MNHEY and SVGAGI. The CDR3 contains 14 residues. The CDR3 coding sequence is TGTGCCAGCAGTTACATTGGTCCGCAAGAGACCCAGTACTTC. Translation gives CASSYIGPQETQYF.

This clonotype was recorded at least ten times. The V call is TRBV2, the J call TRBJ2-4; possibly TRBD1 or TRBD2 for D (5 bases each). The germline V and J ends were trimmed by 5 bases and 1 base, with 9 bases remaining between them. CDR1 and CDR2 from the germline V gene are SNHLY and FYNNEI. The CDR3 is 14 residues long. The DNA for the CDR3 is TGTGCCAGCAGTCCCGGGACCGCCAAAAACATTCAGTACTTC. This sequence encodes CASSPGTAKNIQYF.

V and J are TRBV5-1 and TRBJ2-7; 9 bases are shared with TRBD2. V gave up 4 bases and J gave up 6 bases; unmatched junction bases: 8. Germline CDR1 is SGHRS and CDR2 is YFSETQ. CDR3 length: 14 amino acids. The CDR3 sequence: CASSGGLAGTEQYF. As DNA, the CDR3 is TGCGCCAGCAGCGGGGGTCTAGCGGGAACCGAGCAGTACTTC. The variable domain in full, completed from reference TRBV5-1 and TRBJ2-7, reads KAGVTQTPRYLIKTRGQQVTLSCSPISGHRSVSWYQQTPGQGLQFLFEYFSETQRNKGNFPGRFSGRQFSNSRSEMNVSTLELGDSALYLCASSGGLAGTEQYFGPGTRLTVT.

Many counts were recorded for this clonotype. The chain is built from TRBV15 and TRBJ2-7; 9 bases agree with TRBD1. Germline V gene lookup returns CDR1 LNHNV and CDR2 YYDKDF (reference sequence). V gave up 5 bases and J gave up 3 bases; unmatched junction bases: 8. The length of the CDR3 is 15 residues. The CDR3: CATSVSPTGGYEQYF. CDR3 bases: TGTGCCACCAGCGTCAGCCCGACAGGGGGCTACGAGCAGTACTTC.

This clonotype was observed a few times. CDR3 in amino acids: CATSLQGKGNTIYF. In DNA form, the CDR3 reads TGTGCCACCAGCCTTCAGGGTAAAGGAAACACCATATATTTT. This chain uses TRBV15 with TRBJ1-3, with D possibly being TRBD1 (5 bases). CDR1 and CDR2 from the germline V gene are LNHNV and YYDKDF (reference sequence). The CDR3 is made up of 14 amino acids. Trimming pared 5 bases from V and 4 bases from J, leaving 12 bases between.

There are many counts of this clonotype. The chain joins TRBV28 to TRBJ2-7, with 9 bases that match TRBD1. The CDR3 contains 16 residues. The trim removed 3 bases at V and 4 bases at J, leaving 10 bases unmatched. Germline V gene lookup returns CDR1 MDHEN and CDR2 SYDVKM. CDR3: CASSFSRDRDNYEQYF. The DNA of the CDR3 is TGTGCCAGCAGTTTCTCTCGGGACAGGGATAATTACGAGCAGTACTTC.

The chain links TRBV20-1 to TRBJ2-2, with D possibly TRBD2 on 6 matching bases. The CDR3 totals 15 residues. The V and J ends lost 1 base and 6 bases respectively, with 15 bases between them. Per the germline V gene, CDR1 is DFQATT and CDR2 is SNEGSKA (reference sequence). CDR3 protein: CSARGGSGSAGELFF. The CDR3 DNA is TGCAGTGCTAGAGGGGGTAGCGGCAGTGCCGGGGAGCTGTTTTTT.

This clonotype turned up a few times. Here the CDR3 reads CASSLHGKEDTIYF. CDR3 sequence (DNA): TGTGCCAGCAGTCTTCATGGAAAGGAGGACACCATATATTTT. V and J are TRBV13 and TRBJ1-3; no definite D call. The CDR3 is made up of 14 amino acids. CDR1 PRHDT and CDR2 FYEKMQ come from the germline V gene (reference sequence). Deletions cut 6 bases from V and 8 bases from J, with 17 bases between.

The table lists this clonotype with a few counts. The chain is built from TRBV28 and TRBJ2-1, with 13 bases aligning to TRBD2. The J segment lost 9 bases and the V segment lost 6 bases, leaving 8 bases of the junction unmatched. CDR3 length: 15 residues. Germline CDR1 is MDHEN and CDR2 is SYDVKM. This CDR3 is CASSYGLAGEGEQFF. The DNA of the CDR3 is TGTGCCAGCAGCTACGGACTAGCGGGAGAGGGTGAGCAGTTCTTC.

At least ten counts were recorded for this clonotype. The rearrangement joins TRBV28 to TRBJ2-5; 10 positions match TRBD2. This CDR3 is 15 amino acids long. In germline, CDR1 is MDHEN, CDR2 SYDVKM. V dropped 5 bases and J dropped 4; count of bases not matched to a gene: 7. The CDR3 coding sequence is TGTGCCAGCAGTCTTACTAGCGGGGAAGGAGAGACCCAGTACTTC. The encoded protein is CASSLTSGEGETQYF.